The 22 T cell receptor beta chains below were found in one sample sequenced in a study of T cell repertoires in ileal Crohn's disease. Only in-frame clones appear in the TCRdb table, and some are missing; sequencing was by immunoSEQ multiplex PCR. The sample has 3,500 to 4,500 clones; 72% are singletons. The sequenced sample consisted of ileal tissue. The receptor source for this set is an adult with Crohn's disease.

Here the CDR3 DNA reads TGTGCCAGCAGTTTAGCAGGGGGCCACGAGCAGTACTTC. It yields the protein CASSLAGGHEQYF. The chain links TRBV27 to TRBJ2-7; TRBD1 aligns across 8 bases. Germline CDR1 is MNHEY and CDR2 is SMNVEV (reference sequence). Trimming cost V 2 bases and J 5 bases; bases outside gene matches: 2. The CDR3 has 13 amino acids.

V usage is TRBV4-3 and J usage is TRBJ2-6, with 11 bases identical to TRBD2. The CDR3 covers 18 residues. CDR1 and CDR2 from the germline V gene are LGHNA and YSLEER. J was trimmed by 0 bases and V by 3 bases; bases with no gene match: 4. CDR3 region: CASSHGLAGASGANVLTF. The DNA for the CDR3 is TGCGCCAGCAGCCATGGACTAGCGGGTGCCTCTGGGGCCAACGTCCTGACTTTC.

The V and J genes are TRBV4-2 and TRBJ2-5; D is ambiguous. The CDR3 is made up of 14 amino acids. Germline values: CDR1 LGHNA, CDR2 YNFKEQ. The V and J ends lost 1 base and 2 bases respectively, with 8 bases between them. In nucleotides, the CDR3 is TGTGCCAGCAGCCAAGGCAACGGTCAAGAGACCCAGTACTTC. The encoded protein is CASSQGNGQETQYF.

The chain joins TRBV25-1 to TRBJ1-1, with 7 nucleotides matching TRBD1. J gave up 5 bases and V 8 bases, and 8 bases lay outside the gene matches. This CDR3 region has 13 residues. Per the germline V gene, CDR1 is MGHDK and CDR2 is SYGVNS. CDR3 DNA sequence: TGTGCCAGCCGTAACAGGGGTAGTACTGAAGCTTTCTTT. Its protein product is CASRNRGSTEAFF.

This clone has more than one count but fewer than ten. The rearrangement links TRBV6-5 to TRBJ1-4, with 9 bases aligning to TRBD1. V lost 0 bases and J lost 8; bases outside the gene matches: 4. The CDR3 loop spans 15 amino acids. Germline CDR1 is MNHEY and CDR2 is SVGAGI. Here the CDR3 reads CASSYSGTGREKLFF. In nucleotides, the CDR3 is TGTGCCAGCAGTTACTCCGGGACAGGGAGGGAAAAACTGTTTTTT.

The V gene is TRBV9, the J gene TRBJ1-2; TRBD1 might be the D (5 bases). The CDR3 is 14 amino acids. Between the trimmed V and J ends, which lost 3 bases and 3 bases, there was a span of 12 bases. Germline values: CDR1 SGDLS, CDR2 YYNGEE. The CDR3 sequence is CASSEREGDYGYTF. CDR3 in DNA: TGTGCCAGCAGCGAGCGCGAAGGGGACTATGGCTACACCTTC.

About this clone: The germline gene is not matched at one end of the junction; a read error may be the cause. This rearrangement joins TRBV20-1 to TRBJ2-1, with a possible D match to TRBD2 (6 bases). Germline lookup yields CDR1 DFQATT and CDR2 SNEGSKA (reference sequence). CDR3 length: 11 residues. The CDR3 reads CSGGSYNEQFF. CDR3 nucleotides: TGTAGCGGAGGCTCCTACAATGAGCAGTTCTTC.

Turning to this clone: Relative to the germline gene, one junction end is altered; a read error may explain this. The chain couples TRBV5-5 to TRBJ1-4, with D possibly being TRBD1 (5 bases). CDR1 and CDR2 (germline): SGHKS, YYEKEE (reference sequence). The CDR3 extends over 17 amino acids. CDR3 DNA sequence: TGTGCCAGCAGGTTGGGGCTTGGACTTAGTCCGAATGAAAAACTGTTTTTT. It specifies CASRLGLGLSPNEKLFF.

The J gene is TRBJ1-2, the V gene TRBV10-3; 9 positions match TRBD1. Germline CDR1 ENHRY, CDR2 SYGVKD. V lost 7 bases, J lost 2 bases, and 2 bases stayed unmatched. The CDR3 sequence is 13 residues long. The CDR3 is CAITGQGNYGYTF. Here the CDR3 DNA reads TGTGCCATCACCGGACAGGGGAACTATGGCTACACCTTC.

The V and J genes are TRBV7-9 and TRBJ1-4, with 7 bases fitting TRBD1. Trimming removed 6 bases from V and 8 bases from J; junction bases left unmatched: 9. The germline V gene encodes CDR1 SEHNR and CDR2 FQNEAQ (reference sequence). The CDR3 has 14 amino acids. The CDR3 sequence: CASRGGGAGEKLFF. The CDR3 bases are TGTGCCAGCAGAGGAGGGGGCGCGGGGGAAAAACTGTTTTTT.

The chain employs TRBV10-3 and TRBJ1-4, with no clear D. Germline CDR1 reads ENHRY; CDR2 reads SYGVKD. This CDR3 is 11 amino acids long. V lost 8 bases to trimming and J lost 7 bases, with 8 bases between them. CDR3 DNA: TGTGCCATCCGGGTGGGTGAAAAACTGTTTTTT. It is translated as CAIRVGEKLFF.

The rearrangement joins TRBV25-1 to TRBJ2-2; 12 bases are a match to TRBD1. The CDR3 runs 16 residues. V shed 3 bases, J shed 7 bases, and the junction held 6 bases outside the gene matches. In germline, CDR1 is MGHDK, CDR2 SYGVNS. The CDR3, as DNA: TGTGCCAGCAGTGATTCGGGACAGGGGGCCGGCGGGGAGCTGTTTTTT. It translates to CASSDSGQGAGGELFF.

This chain's CDR3 is CASSLEDRDTQYF. DNA of the CDR3: TGTGCCAGCAGCTTGGAAGACAGGGATACGCAGTATTTT. This chain links TRBV5-6 with TRBJ2-3, with TRBD1 as a possible D gene (6 bases). Trimming cost V 0 bases and J 6 bases, with 8 bases left between them. The CDR3 sequence is 13 residues long. The germline V gene encodes CDR1 SGHDT and CDR2 YYEEEE.

V and J are TRBV5-6 and TRBJ2-7, with TRBD2 matching 10 bases. J lost 4 bases, V lost 4 bases, and 8 bases had no gene match. CDR3 size: 15 residues. Germline V gene data show CDR1 as SGHDT and CDR2 as YYEEEE. CDR3 coding DNA: TGTGCCAGCAGCGGCGTGTTGACTAGCGGGTACGAGCAGTACGTC. Translation: CASSGVLTSGYEQYV.

The V gene is TRBV4-3, the J gene TRBJ1-6; no reliable D call. From germline, CDR1 is LGHNA and CDR2 YSLEER. The CDR3 loop spans 16 amino acids. Deletions cut 0 bases from V and 7 bases from J, with 13 bases between. The CDR3 coding sequence is TGCGCCAGCAGCCAAGATCGATACAAGTCAAATTCACCCCTCCACTTT. As protein: CASSQDRYKSNSPLHF.

CDR3 in amino acids: CASSLGQGYSNQPQHF. The CDR3 nucleotides are TGTGCCAGCAGCTTGGGACAGGGCTATAGCAATCAGCCCCAGCATTTT. This chain connects TRBV5-5 to TRBJ1-5; 7 bases fit TRBD1. Trimming at V came to 0 bases and at J to 0 bases, leaving 3 bases not matched to a gene. CDR1 is SGHKS and CDR2 is YYEKEE in the germline V gene (reference sequence). The CDR3 runs 16 residues.

This clone was seen a few times. The chain has TRBV4-3 and TRBJ1-2, with 8 bases identical to TRBD1. Germline V gives CDR1 LGHNA, CDR2 YSLEER. The CDR3 is 14 residues long. The junction had 4 bases not matched to a gene; V was cut back by 0 bases and J by 7 bases. In DNA, the CDR3 is TGCGCCAGCAGCCAAGATTTAACAGGGGGTGGCTACACCTTC. Translation gives CASSQDLTGGGYTF.

The J gene is TRBJ1-6, the V gene TRBV5-6; D is perhaps TRBD1 (6 bases). The CDR3 extends over 16 amino acids. V was shortened by 2 bases and J by 9 bases, with 18 bases between the two germline ends. Germline V gene lookup returns CDR1 SGHDT and CDR2 YYEEEE. CDR3 coding DNA: TGTGCCAGCAGCTTCACCCAGGGGTCCCGAATTTCACCCCTCCACTTT. Translated, it gives CASSFTQGSRISPLHF. The full variable domain, in which reference TRBV5-6 and TRBJ1-6 provide the parts outside the CDR3, is DAGVTQSPTHLIKTRGQQVTLRCSPKSGHDTVSWYQQALGQGPQFIFQYYEEEERQRGNFPDRFSGHQFPNYSSELNVNALLLGDSALYLCASSFTQGSRISPLHFGNGTRLTVT.

This rearrangement joins TRBV27 to TRBJ2-1; D perhaps matches TRBD2 (7 bases). This CDR3 has 13 amino acids. Germline values: CDR1 MNHEY, CDR2 SMNVEV (reference sequence). V shed 6 bases and J shed 6 bases, with 12 bases lying between them. CDR3 in DNA: TGTGCCAGCAGCTGGGGAGGGGGCAATGAGCAGTTCTTC. The encoded protein is CASSWGGGNEQFF.

J is TRBJ1-6 and V is TRBV4-3, with 9 bases fitting TRBD1. This CDR3 is built from 16 residues. Germline trimming cut 4 bases from V and 8 bases from J; bases unmatched to any gene: 9. The germline gives CDR1 LGHNA, CDR2 YSLEER. The CDR3 loop is CASSRTGGAVHSPLHF. The CDR3 nucleotides are TGCGCCAGCAGCCGCACAGGGGGCGCAGTGCATTCACCCCTCCACTTT.

The V and J genes are TRBV7-6 and TRBJ2-3, with a possible D match to TRBD2 (6 bases). V dropped 3 bases and J dropped 3 bases, with 16 bases sitting between them. Germline lookup yields CDR1 SGHVS and CDR2 FNYEAQ. This CDR3 contains 16 residues. The CDR3 protein is CASSLMISGLTDTQYF. For the CDR3, the DNA is TGTGCCAGCAGCTTGATGATTAGCGGCCTAACAGATACGCAGTATTTT.

This clone was seen once. The gene calls are TRBV11-3 and TRBJ2-5; tentatively, D is TRBD2 (6 bases). CDR3 size: 12 residues. V was clipped by 4 bases and J by 5 bases, with 8 bases between them. Germline V gene sequence: CDR1 SGHNT, CDR2 YENEEA. This CDR3 reads CASSWSGETQYF. Here the CDR3 DNA reads TGTGCCAGCAGCTGGAGCGGGGAGACCCAGTACTTC.